A single sample is the source of the 8 T cell receptor beta chains below, sequenced in a study of CD8+ T cells in alopecia areata. Regarding treatment: oral pan-JAK inhibitor, 5-10 mg twice daily. RNA extraction and reverse transcription yielded cDNA as sequencing template. The data were produced by immunoSEQ multiplex PCR, yet TCRdb's version contains in-frame clones alone and is incomplete. The table shows 130,000 to 150,000 clones, with approximately 80% occurring only once. Sequenced material: CD8+ T cells sorted from blood, taken at week 4, from a patient treated with tofacitinib. The receptors were gathered from a human donor with alopecia areata.

A few counts support this clone. This rearrangement joins TRBV7-2 to TRBJ2-1; a weak D match, TRBD2 (6 bases). The germline V gene encodes CDR1 SGHTA and CDR2 FQGNSA. The length of the CDR3 is 19 residues. Trimming stripped 0 bases from V and 4 bases from J, with 22 bases between. The CDR3 is CASSLAVFYRTTSYNEQFF. The CDR3 DNA follows: TGTGCCAGCAGCTTAGCCGTCTTTTATAGGACTACCTCATACAATGAGCAGTTCTTC.

The chain carries TRBV13 and TRBJ2-3, with D perhaps matching TRBD1 (6 bases). Trimming removed 10 bases from V and 0 bases from J, with 17 bases in between. The germline V gene has CDR1 PRHDT and CDR2 FYEKMQ (reference sequence). CDR3 size: 15 residues. CDR3 bases: TGTGCCACCACCGGGACACATACTAGCACAGATACGCAGTATTTT. Protein: CATTGTHTSTDTQYF.

The chain uses TRBV28 and TRBJ1-1; maybe TRBD1 (6 bases). With 6 bases removed from V and 1 base from J, the gap between germline ends came to 12 bases. CDR1 and CDR2 from the germline V gene are MDHEN and SYDVKM. The CDR3 is 14 residues long. The CDR3 here is CASSHPDRNTEAFF. DNA of the CDR3: TGTGCCAGCAGCCACCCGGACAGGAACACTGAAGCTTTCTTT.

This clone was counted once. This chain uses TRBV13 with TRBJ2-7, with TRBD1 matching 12 bases. Germline values: CDR1 PRHDT, CDR2 FYEKMQ (reference sequence). Trimming took 2 bases from V and 7 from J; bases not matched to a gene: 9. This CDR3 spans 16 amino acids. The CDR3 coding sequence is TGTGCCAGCAGCTTAAGTCCGGGACAGGGGGCATGGGAGCAGTACTTC. Translating it yields CASSLSPGQGAWEQYF.

The V call is TRBV7-2, the J call TRBJ1-2; no definite D call. Trimming left V 6 bases short and J 4 bases short, with 18 bases between. The CDR3 contains 15 residues. The germline V gene has CDR1 SGHTA and CDR2 FQGNSA. The CDR3 nucleotides read TGTGCCAGCAGGCCGAGCGGGCCCCTTCGCTATGGCTACACCTTC. It specifies CASRPSGPLRYGYTF.

CDR3 coding DNA: TGTGCCAGCAGCGACTCGCCGGGACTAGTCACAGATACGCAGTATTTT. This translates into CASSDSPGLVTDTQYF. The chain uses TRBV2 and TRBJ2-3, with 8 bases matching TRBD2. The CDR3 consists of 16 residues. The ends lost 6 bases at V and 2 bases at J; junction bases unmatched: 10. Per the germline V gene, CDR1 is SNHLY and CDR2 is FYNNEI.

V and J are TRBV4-1 and TRBJ2-5; TRBD1 or TRBD2 may be the D gene (5 bases each). This CDR3 is built from 17 residues. V was shortened by 1 base and J by 4 bases, with 19 bases between the two germline ends. Germline V gene sequence: CDR1 MGHRA, CDR2 YSYEKL. The CDR3 spells CASSQVWGQGGGETQYF. The CDR3 bases are TGCGCCAGCAGCCAAGTGTGGGGCCAGGGTGGGGGAGAGACCCAGTACTTC.

The chain uses TRBV7-9 and TRBJ2-5; unclear D gene. Germline CDR1 and CDR2: SEHNR and FQNEAQ (reference sequence). The CDR3 loop spans 14 amino acids. With 1 base removed from V and 2 bases from J, the gap between germline ends came to 8 bases. CDR3 region: CASSLGTLQETQYF. CDR3 sequence (DNA): TGTGCCAGCAGCTTAGGGACGTTACAAGAGACCCAGTACTTC.